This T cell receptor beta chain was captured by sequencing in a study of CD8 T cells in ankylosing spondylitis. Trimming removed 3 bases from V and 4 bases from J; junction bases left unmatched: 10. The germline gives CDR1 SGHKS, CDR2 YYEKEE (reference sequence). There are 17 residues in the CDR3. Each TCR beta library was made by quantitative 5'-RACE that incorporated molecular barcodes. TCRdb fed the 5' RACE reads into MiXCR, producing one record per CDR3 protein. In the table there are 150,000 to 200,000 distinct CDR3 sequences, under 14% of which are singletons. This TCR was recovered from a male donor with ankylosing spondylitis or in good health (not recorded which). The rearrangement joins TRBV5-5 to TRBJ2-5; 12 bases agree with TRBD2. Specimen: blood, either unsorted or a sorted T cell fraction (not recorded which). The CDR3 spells CASSSIPPTSGGETQYF. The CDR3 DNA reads TGTGCCAGCAGCTCCATTCCCCCGACTAGCGGGGGAGAGACCCAGTACTTC.